This T cell receptor beta chain was captured in a study of T cells in Graves' hyperthyroidism and ophthalmopathy. Study observations and caveats: Ophthalmopathy got predicted by the model a median roughly 6.4 months before its onset. Stable hyperthyroidism was told apart from ophthalmopathy by a model built on 13 V-J features.

CDR3 length: 15 amino acids. The germline gives CDR1 SGDLS, CDR2 YYNGEE. It was RNA transcripts that yielded the amplified TCR beta CDR3 regions. RT-PCR in the first round (using the HTBI primer set) targeted the TCR CDR3. In TCRdb, the multiplex PCR reads were re-called with MiXCR into one record per CDR3 protein. The sample includes roughly 200,000 distinct CDR3 sequences, less than 20% of them seen just once. As regards this clonotype: Its antigen is still unknown. Germline is not matched at one junction end, which may reflect a read error.

The TCR originated in a woman aged 50 to 65 with Graves' hyperthyroidism. The chain carries TRBV9 and TRBJ1-2; D gene uncertain. The sample was blood. In DNA, the CDR3 is TGTGCCAGCAGCGTAGATGGTAGAGGGAACTATGACTACACCTTC. It translates to CASSVDGRGNYDYTF.